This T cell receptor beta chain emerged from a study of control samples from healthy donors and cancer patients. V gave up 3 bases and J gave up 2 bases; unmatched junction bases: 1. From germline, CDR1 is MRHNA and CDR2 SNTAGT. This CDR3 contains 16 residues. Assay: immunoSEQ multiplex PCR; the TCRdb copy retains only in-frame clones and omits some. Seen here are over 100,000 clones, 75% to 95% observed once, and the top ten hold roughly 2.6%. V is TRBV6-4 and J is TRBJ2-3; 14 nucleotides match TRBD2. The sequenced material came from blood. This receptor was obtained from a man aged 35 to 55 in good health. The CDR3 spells CASSEGLAGATDTQYF. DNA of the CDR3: TGTGCCAGCAGTGAGGGACTAGCGGGGGCCACAGATACGCAGTATTTT.